The T cell receptor beta chain described here comes from a study of beta chain features in type 1 diabetes. The sequenced template was cDNA made from the entire isolated RNA. The assay was immunoSEQ multiplex PCR, and TCRdb's table has in-frame clones only and misses some. The data hold 860,000 or so clones, with 15% to 20% observed a single time. About this clone: The antigen remains undetermined.

This CDR3 has 15 residues. V was pared by 0 bases and J by 10 bases, with 8 bases of the junction left unmatched. Germline V gene lookup returns CDR1 LGHNA and CDR2 YSLEER. Whole-study findings and limits: TCRB repertoires of naive, central memory and Treg cells appeared more similar among patients than among healthy donors. Highly expressing activated T cells could be over-counted with a cDNA template. There was no resolution here of whether HLA type influences TCRB rearrangement.

The source of this sequence is a woman aged 18 to 35 in good health. Specimen: naive CD4+ T cells from blood. J is TRBJ2-1 and V is TRBV4-3; 8 nucleotides agree with TRBD2. This CDR3 reads CASSQDRAGVLEQFF. CDR3 DNA: TGCGCCAGCAGCCAAGATCGAGCGGGAGTATTAGAGCAGTTCTTC.